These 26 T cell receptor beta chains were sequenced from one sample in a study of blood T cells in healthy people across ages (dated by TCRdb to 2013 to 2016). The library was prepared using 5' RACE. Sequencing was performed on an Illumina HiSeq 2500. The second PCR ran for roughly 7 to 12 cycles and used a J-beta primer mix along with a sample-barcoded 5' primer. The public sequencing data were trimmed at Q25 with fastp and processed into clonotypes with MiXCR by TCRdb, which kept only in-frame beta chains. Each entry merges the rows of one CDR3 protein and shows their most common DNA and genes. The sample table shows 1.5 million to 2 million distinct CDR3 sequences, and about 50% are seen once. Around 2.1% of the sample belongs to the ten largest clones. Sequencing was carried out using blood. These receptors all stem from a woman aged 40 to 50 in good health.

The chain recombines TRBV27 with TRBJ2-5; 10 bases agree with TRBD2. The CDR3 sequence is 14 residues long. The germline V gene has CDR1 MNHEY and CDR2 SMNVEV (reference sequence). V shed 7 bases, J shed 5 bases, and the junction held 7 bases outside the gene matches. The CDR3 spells CASTDSSGGETQYF. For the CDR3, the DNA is TGTGCCAGCACCGACAGTAGCGGGGGGGAGACCCAGTACTTC.

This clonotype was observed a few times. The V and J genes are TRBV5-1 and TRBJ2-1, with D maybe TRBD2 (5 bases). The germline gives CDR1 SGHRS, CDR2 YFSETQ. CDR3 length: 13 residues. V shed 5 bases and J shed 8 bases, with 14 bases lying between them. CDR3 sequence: CASRGKTGDEQFF. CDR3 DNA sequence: TGCGCCAGCAGGGGGAAAACCGGGGATGAGCAGTTCTTC. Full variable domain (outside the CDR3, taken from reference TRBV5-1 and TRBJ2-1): KAGVTQTPRYLIKTRGQQVTLSCSPISGHRSVSWYQQTPGQGLQFLFEYFSETQRNKGNFPGRFSGRQFSNSRSEMNVSTLELGDSALYLCASRGKTGDEQFFGPGTRLTVL.

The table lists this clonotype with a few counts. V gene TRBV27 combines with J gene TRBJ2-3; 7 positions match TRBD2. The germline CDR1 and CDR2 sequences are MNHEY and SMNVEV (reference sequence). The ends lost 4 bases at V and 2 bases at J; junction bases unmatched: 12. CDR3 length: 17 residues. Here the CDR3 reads CASSWKRGRTNTDTQYF. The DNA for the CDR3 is TGTGCCAGCAGTTGGAAGCGGGGCCGTACAAACACAGATACGCAGTATTTT.

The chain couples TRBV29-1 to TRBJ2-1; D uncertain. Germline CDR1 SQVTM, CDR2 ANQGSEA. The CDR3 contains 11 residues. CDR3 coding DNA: TGCGGCGCCGCTTTCTACAATGAGCAGTTCTTC. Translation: CGAAFYNEQFF.

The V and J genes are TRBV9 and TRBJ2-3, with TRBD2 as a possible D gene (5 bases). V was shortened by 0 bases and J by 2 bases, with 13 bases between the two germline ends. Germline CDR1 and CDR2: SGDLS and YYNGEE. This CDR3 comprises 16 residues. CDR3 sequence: CASSVGGRVSTDTQYF. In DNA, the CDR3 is TGTGCCAGCAGCGTAGGAGGGCGGGTGTCCACAGATACGCAGTATTTT.

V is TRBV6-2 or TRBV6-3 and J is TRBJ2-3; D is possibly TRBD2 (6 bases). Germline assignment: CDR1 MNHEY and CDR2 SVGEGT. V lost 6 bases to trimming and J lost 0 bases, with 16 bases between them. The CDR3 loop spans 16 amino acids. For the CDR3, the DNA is TGTGCCAGCAGAAGCTCCGGGACTCCTAGCACAGATACGCAGTATTTT. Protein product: CASRSSGTPSTDTQYF.

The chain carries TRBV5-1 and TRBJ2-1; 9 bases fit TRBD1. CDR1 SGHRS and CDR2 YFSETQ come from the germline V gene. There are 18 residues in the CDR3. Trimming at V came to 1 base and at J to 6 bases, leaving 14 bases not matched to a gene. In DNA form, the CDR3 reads TGCGCCAGCAGCTTGTACGTGGGAGCGGGACAGGGTTTCAATGAGCAGTTCTTC. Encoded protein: CASSLYVGAGQGFNEQFF. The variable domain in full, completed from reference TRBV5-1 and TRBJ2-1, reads KAGVTQTPRYLIKTRGQQVTLSCSPISGHRSVSWYQQTPGQGLQFLFEYFSETQRNKGNFPGRFSGRQFSNSRSEMNVSTLELGDSALYLCASSLYVGAGQGFNEQFFGPGTRLTVL.

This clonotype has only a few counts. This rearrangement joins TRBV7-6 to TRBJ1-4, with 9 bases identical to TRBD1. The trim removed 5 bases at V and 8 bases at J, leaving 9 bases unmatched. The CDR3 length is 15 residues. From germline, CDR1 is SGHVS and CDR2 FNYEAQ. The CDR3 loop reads CASSAQGALGEKLFF. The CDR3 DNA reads TGTGCCAGCAGCGCACAGGGGGCGCTTGGAGAAAAACTGTTTTTT.

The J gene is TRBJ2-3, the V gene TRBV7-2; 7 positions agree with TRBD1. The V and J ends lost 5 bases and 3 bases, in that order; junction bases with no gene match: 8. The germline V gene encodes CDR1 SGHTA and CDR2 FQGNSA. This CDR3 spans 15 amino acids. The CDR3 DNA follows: TGTGCCAGCAGCCCAGACAGGGTTTTGACAGATACGCAGTATTTT. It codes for CASSPDRVLTDTQYF.

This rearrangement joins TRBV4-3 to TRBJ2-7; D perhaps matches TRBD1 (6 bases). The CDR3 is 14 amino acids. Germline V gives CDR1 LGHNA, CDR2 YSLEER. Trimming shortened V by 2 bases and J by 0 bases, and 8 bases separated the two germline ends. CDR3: CASSQTQGSYEQYF. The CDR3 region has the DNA TGCGCCAGCAGCCAAACACAGGGCTCCTACGAGCAGTACTTC.

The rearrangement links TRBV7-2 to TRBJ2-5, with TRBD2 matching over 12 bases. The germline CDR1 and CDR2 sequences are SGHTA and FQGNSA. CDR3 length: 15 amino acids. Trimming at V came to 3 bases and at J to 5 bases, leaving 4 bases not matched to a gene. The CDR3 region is CASSFPSGGGETQYF. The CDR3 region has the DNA TGTGCCAGCAGCTTTCCTAGCGGGGGGGGGGAGACCCAGTACTTC.

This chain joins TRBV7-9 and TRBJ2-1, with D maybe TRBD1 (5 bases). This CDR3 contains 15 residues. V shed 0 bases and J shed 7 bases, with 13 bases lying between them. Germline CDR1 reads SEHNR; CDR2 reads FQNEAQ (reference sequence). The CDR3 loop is CASSLAGPKGNEQFF. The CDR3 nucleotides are TGTGCCAGCAGCTTAGCGGGGCCGAAGGGGAATGAGCAGTTCTTC.

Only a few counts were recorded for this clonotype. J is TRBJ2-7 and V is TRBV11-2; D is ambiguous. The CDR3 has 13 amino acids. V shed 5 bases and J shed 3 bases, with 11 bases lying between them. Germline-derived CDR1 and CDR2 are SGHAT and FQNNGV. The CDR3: CASSARPDYEQYF. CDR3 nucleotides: TGTGCCAGCAGCGCCCGTCCAGACTACGAGCAGTACTTC.

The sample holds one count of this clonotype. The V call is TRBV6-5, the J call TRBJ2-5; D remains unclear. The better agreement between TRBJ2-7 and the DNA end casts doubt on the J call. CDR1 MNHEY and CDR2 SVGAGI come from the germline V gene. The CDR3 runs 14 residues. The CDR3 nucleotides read TGTGCCAGCAGTTACTTCGGAGAAACCTACGAGCAGTACTTC. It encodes CASSYFGETYEQYF.

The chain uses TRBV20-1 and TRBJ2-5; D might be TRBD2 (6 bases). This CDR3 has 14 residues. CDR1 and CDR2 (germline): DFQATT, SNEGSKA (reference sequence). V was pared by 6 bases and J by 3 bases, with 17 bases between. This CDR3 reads CSAPLAFGKETQYF. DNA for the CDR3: TGCAGTGCCCCCCTAGCGTTTGGAAAAGAGACCCAGTACTTC.

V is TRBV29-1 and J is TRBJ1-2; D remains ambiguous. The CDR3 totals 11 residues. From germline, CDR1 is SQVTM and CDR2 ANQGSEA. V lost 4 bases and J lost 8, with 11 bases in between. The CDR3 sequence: CSVGEVFGYTF. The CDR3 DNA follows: TGCAGCGTTGGTGAGGTATTCGGCTACACCTTC.

The chain's CDR3 is CASSHGGTSSYEQYF. In nucleotides, the CDR3 is TGCGCCAGCAGCCACGGGGGGACTAGCTCCTACGAGCAGTACTTC. V gene TRBV5-1 combines with J gene TRBJ2-7; 8 nucleotides align to TRBD2. This CDR3 has 15 residues. V lost 4 bases and J lost 0; bases outside the gene matches: 6. Germline CDR1 SGHRS, CDR2 YFSETQ.

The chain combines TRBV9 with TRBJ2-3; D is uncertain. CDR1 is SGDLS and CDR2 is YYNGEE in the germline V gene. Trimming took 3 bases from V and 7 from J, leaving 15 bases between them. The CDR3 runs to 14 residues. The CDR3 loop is CASSGQGRSNTQYF. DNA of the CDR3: TGTGCCAGCAGCGGCCAAGGGCGTTCGAATACGCAGTATTTT.

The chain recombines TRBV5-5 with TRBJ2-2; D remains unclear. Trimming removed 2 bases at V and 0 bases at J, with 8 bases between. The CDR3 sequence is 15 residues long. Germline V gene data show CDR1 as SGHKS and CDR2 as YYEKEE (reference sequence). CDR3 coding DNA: TGTGCCAGCAGCTTAGGAGTATCGAACACCGGGGAGCTGTTTTTT. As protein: CASSLGVSNTGELFF.

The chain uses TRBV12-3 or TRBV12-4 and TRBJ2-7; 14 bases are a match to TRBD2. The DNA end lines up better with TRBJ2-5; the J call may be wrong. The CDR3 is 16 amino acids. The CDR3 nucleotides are TGTGCCAGCAGCGCGGGACTAGCGGGGGATGTTGAGACCCAGTACTTC. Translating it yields CASSAGLAGDVETQYF.

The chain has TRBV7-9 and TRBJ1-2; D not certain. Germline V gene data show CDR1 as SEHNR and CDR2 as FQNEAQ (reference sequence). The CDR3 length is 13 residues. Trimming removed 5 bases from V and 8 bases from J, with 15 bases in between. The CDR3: CASSKGGGKGYTF. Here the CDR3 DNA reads TGTGCCAGCAGCAAAGGTGGAGGGAAAGGCTACACCTTC. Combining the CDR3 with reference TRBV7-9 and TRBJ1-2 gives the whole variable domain DTGVSQNPRHKITKRGQNVTFRCDPISEHNRLYWYRQTLGQGPEFLTYFQNEAQLEKSRLLSDRFSAERPKGSFSTLEIQRTEQGDSAMYLCASSKGGGKGYTFGSGTRLTVV.

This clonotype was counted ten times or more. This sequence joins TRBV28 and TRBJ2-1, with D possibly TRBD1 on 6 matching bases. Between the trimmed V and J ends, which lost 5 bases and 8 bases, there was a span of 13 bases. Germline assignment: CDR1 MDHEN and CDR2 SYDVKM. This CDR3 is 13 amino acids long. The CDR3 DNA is TGTGCCAGCAGTAAACAGGGCAGGGATGAGCAGTTCTTC. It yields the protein CASSKQGRDEQFF.

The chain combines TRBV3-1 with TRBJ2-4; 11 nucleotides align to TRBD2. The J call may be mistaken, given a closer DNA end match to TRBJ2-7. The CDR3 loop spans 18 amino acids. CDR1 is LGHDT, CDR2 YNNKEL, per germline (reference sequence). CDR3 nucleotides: TGTGCCAGCAGCCAAGATAGAACTAGCGGGGGACTAACCTTCGAGCAGTACTTC. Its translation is CASSQDRTSGGLTFEQYF.

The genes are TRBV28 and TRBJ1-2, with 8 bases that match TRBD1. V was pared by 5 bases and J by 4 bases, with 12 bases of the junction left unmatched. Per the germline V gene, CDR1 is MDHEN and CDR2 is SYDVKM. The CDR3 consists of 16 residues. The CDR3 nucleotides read TGTGCCAGCAGTCCTCCCGGACAGGGCGGGAGCTATGGCTACACCTTC. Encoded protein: CASSPPGQGGSYGYTF.

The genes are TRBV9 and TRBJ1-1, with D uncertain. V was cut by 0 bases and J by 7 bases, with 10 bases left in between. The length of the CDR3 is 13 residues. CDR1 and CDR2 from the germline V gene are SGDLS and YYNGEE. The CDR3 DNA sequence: TGTGCCAGCAGCGTAGATGTGGGGAATGAAGCTTTCTTT. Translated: CASSVDVGNEAFF.

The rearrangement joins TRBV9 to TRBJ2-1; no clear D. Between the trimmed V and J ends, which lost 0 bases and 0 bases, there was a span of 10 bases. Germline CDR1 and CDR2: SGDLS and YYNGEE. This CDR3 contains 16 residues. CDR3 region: CASSVDGVGSYNEQFF. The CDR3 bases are TGTGCCAGCAGCGTAGATGGGGTGGGCTCCTACAATGAGCAGTTCTTC. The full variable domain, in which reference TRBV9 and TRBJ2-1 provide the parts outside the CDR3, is DSGVTQTPKHLITATGQRVTLRCSPRSGDLSVYWYQQSLDQGLQFLIQYYNGEERAKGNILERFSAQQFPDLHSELNLSSLELGDSALYFCASSVDGVGSYNEQFFGPGTRLTVL.